Following are 29 T cell receptor beta chains from one sample sequenced in a study of shared clonotypes between healthy human individuals. Profiled with immunoSEQ multiplex PCR; TCRdb holds only in-frame clones, not every one. The sample has more than 2 million clones, about 95% seen once. The source material was naive CD4+ T cells sorted from blood. Noted subset: CD45RA+ positively selected. Receptor source: a man between 18 and 35 years old in good health.

The V and J genes are TRBV10-3 and TRBJ1-5; a weak D match, TRBD1 (5 bases). This CDR3 has 15 residues. V shed 6 bases and J shed 7 bases, with 19 bases lying between them. CDR1 ENHRY and CDR2 SYGVKD come from the germline V gene. CDR3 nucleotides: TGTGCCATCAGCAATACAGGAGGCGGCGAGCAGCCCCAGCATTTT. This sequence encodes CAISNTGGGEQPQHF.

The DNA for the CDR3 is TGTGCCAGCAGCTCCCGTCCAGGCTCCTACAATGAGCAGTTCTTC. Translated: CASSSRPGSYNEQFF. This rearrangement joins TRBV7-2 to TRBJ2-1; D not resolved. V was clipped by 4 bases and J by 0 bases, with 10 bases between them. Germline V gives CDR1 SGHTA, CDR2 FQGNSA. The CDR3 sequence is 15 residues long.

This clone appeared a single time. The rearrangement links TRBV29-1 to TRBJ2-5; D is undetermined. The germline V gene has CDR1 SQVTM and CDR2 ANQGSEA. V lost 4 bases and J 3 bases, leaving 12 bases between the germline ends. The CDR3 covers 13 residues. The CDR3 loop reads CSVVPDVEETQYF. The DNA of the CDR3 is TGCAGCGTTGTACCGGACGTAGAAGAGACCCAGTACTTC.

The chain employs TRBV7-2 and TRBJ2-1; D gene uncertain. The CDR3 has 15 residues. Germline V lookup: CDR1 SGHTA, CDR2 FQGNSA. The germline V and J ends were trimmed by 5 bases and 1 base, with 12 bases remaining between them. CDR3 DNA sequence: TGTGCCAGCAGCGTCGGGTTCTGGTCCTACAATGAGCAGTTCTTC. As protein: CASSVGFWSYNEQFF.

V gene TRBV18 combines with J gene TRBJ2-2; D is ambiguous. The V and J ends lost 4 bases and 5 bases respectively, with 11 bases between them. The CDR3 contains 14 residues. The germline V gene has CDR1 KGHSH and CDR2 LQKENI. CDR3 sequence: CASSQNLGTGELFF. CDR3 coding DNA: TGTGCCAGCTCACAAAACCTCGGGACCGGGGAGCTGTTTTTT. The complete variable domain, with remaining parts taken from reference TRBV18 and TRBJ2-2, reads NAGVMQNPRHLVRRRGQEARLRCSPMKGHSHVYWYRQLPEEGLKFMVYLQKENIIDESGMPKERFSAEFPKEGPSILRIQQVVRGDSAAYFCASSQNLGTGELFFGEGSRLTVL.

This clone came up a few times. This same CDR3 is encoded by further DNA sequences in the sample. CDR3 sequence: CAIRGLNTEAFF. The CDR3 DNA sequence: TGTGCCATCCGGGGGTTGAACACTGAAGCTTTCTTT. The chain employs TRBV10-3 and TRBJ1-1; D may be TRBD1 (5 bases). CDR3 size: 12 residues. The germline gives CDR1 ENHRY, CDR2 SYGVKD. Trimming pared 8 bases from V and 0 bases from J, leaving 7 bases between.

This chain uses TRBV6-5 with TRBJ2-7; 8 bases map to TRBD2. Trimming removed 4 bases from V and 0 bases from J; junction bases left unmatched: 8. The CDR3 totals 16 residues. Germline assignment: CDR1 MNHEY and CDR2 SVGAGI. The CDR3 DNA follows: TGTGCCAGCAGTTCCCTCGGGCTAGCGGGCTCCTACGAGCAGTACTTC. It codes for CASSSLGLAGSYEQYF.

This clone has only one observation. Other DNA sequences within the sample encode an identical CDR3. The genes are TRBV7-2 and TRBJ1-2, with 7 bases aligning to TRBD1. The CDR3 has 13 amino acids. V lost 5 bases and J lost 5; bases outside the gene matches: 5. The germline V gene encodes CDR1 SGHTA and CDR2 FQGNSA. CDR3 amino acids: CASSPDRVYGYTF. CDR3 DNA sequence: TGTGCCAGCAGCCCTGACAGGGTTTATGGCTACACCTTC.

This chain uses TRBV6-6 with TRBJ1-2; D may be TRBD1 (5 bases). V lost 6 bases, J lost 6 bases, and 17 bases lay in between. Germline V gene lookup returns CDR1 MNHNY and CDR2 SVGAGI (reference sequence). The CDR3 sequence is 14 residues long. CDR3 in amino acids: CASRPQGEDNGYTF. The CDR3 DNA reads TGTGCCAGCAGACCACAAGGGGAAGACAATGGCTACACCTTC.

This chain connects TRBV7-9 to TRBJ1-2, with no clear D. Trimming took off 2 bases at V and 4 bases at J, with 14 bases between the two ends. CDR1 and CDR2 from the germline V gene are SEHNR and FQNEAQ (reference sequence). This CDR3 has 15 residues. The CDR3 loop reads CASSLTFDGGYGYTF. Written as DNA, the CDR3 is TGTGCCAGCAGCTTAACGTTTGATGGCGGCTATGGCTACACCTTC.

The chain combines TRBV5-1 with TRBJ2-2; a weak D match, TRBD2 (7 bases). The V end was cut by 4 bases, the J end by 3 bases, with 16 bases between. The CDR3 covers 16 residues. Looked up from germline, CDR1 is SGHRS and CDR2 is YFSETQ. CDR3 nucleotides: TGCGCCAGCAGCCCCGCGGGGGCCGGGGACACCGGGGAGCTGTTTTTT. Amino acids: CASSPAGAGDTGELFF.

As regards this clone: The same CDR3 also results from other DNA sequences found in this sample. V and J are TRBV7-9 and TRBJ2-1, with a weak D call TRBD2 (6 bases). In germline, CDR1 is SEHNR, CDR2 FQNEAQ (reference sequence). V lost 0 bases and J lost 7, with 7 bases in between. This CDR3 contains 13 residues. In DNA form, the CDR3 reads TGTGCCAGCAGCTTAGCGGGGGGTAATGAGCAGTTCTTC. Encoded protein: CASSLAGGNEQFF. Full variable domain (rest looked up from reference TRBV7-9 and TRBJ2-1): DTGVSQNPRHKITKRGQNVTFRCDPISEHNRLYWYRQTLGQGPEFLTYFQNEAQLEKSRLLSDRFSAERPKGSFSTLEIQRTEQGDSAMYLCASSLAGGNEQFFGPGTRLTVL.

The V gene is TRBV25-1, the J gene TRBJ2-7; 10 bases are a match to TRBD1. Germline CDR1 reads MGHDK; CDR2 reads SYGVNS. CDR3 length: 13 residues. V was clipped by 9 bases and J by 4 bases; unmatched bases: 6. The CDR3 bases are TGTGCCAGTAGACAGGGGGCGGGGTACGAGCAGTACTTC. Translating gives CASRQGAGYEQYF.

The rearrangement links TRBV7-8 to TRBJ1-5; unclear D gene. Germline loops: CDR1 SGHVS, CDR2 FQNEAQ. This CDR3 spans 17 amino acids. The V end lost 1 base, the J end lost 0 bases, and 13 bases lay between the germline ends. The DNA of the CDR3 is TGTGCCAGCAGCTTAGAAACCGGAACCTATAGCAATCAGCCCCAGCATTTT. It yields the protein CASSLETGTYSNQPQHF.

The rearrangement joins TRBV5-4 to TRBJ2-1; 11 nucleotides match TRBD2. The V gene end was trimmed by 10 bases and the J gene end by 3 bases; junction bases not matched to a gene: 9. Germline-derived CDR1 and CDR2 are SGHNT and YYREEE (reference sequence). The CDR3 is made up of 15 amino acids. The CDR3 DNA reads TGTGCCGGGGCTGGAGGGACTAGCGGCTACAATGAGCAGTTCTTC. Amino acids: CAGAGGTSGYNEQFF.

Comment on this clone: The same CDR3 arises from other DNA sequences in this sample as well. The chain combines TRBV7-2 with TRBJ1-5; the match to TRBD1 covers 7 bases. The CDR3 sequence is 15 residues long. Trimming took 1 base from V and 2 from J; bases not matched to a gene: 2. Germline CDR1 reads SGHTA; CDR2 reads FQGNSA. The CDR3 coding sequence is TGTGCCAGCAGCTTAGTTCAGGGGGGCAATCAGCCCCAGCATTTT. This codes for CASSLVQGGNQPQHF.

The rearrangement links TRBV5-1 to TRBJ2-1, with 8 nucleotides matching TRBD2. Germline CDR1 is SGHRS and CDR2 is YFSETQ. CDR3 length: 16 amino acids. V trimming: 0 bases; J trimming: 4 bases; junction bases outside the gene matches: 6. CDR3 loop: CASSLAPGLGYNEQFF. CDR3 nucleotide sequence: TGCGCCAGCAGCTTGGCCCCGGGACTAGGATACAATGAGCAGTTCTTC.

DNA of the CDR3: TGTGCCACCAGCAGAGATTTCAGTGGCCAGCCCCAGCATTTT. Protein: CATSRDFSGQPQHF. The rearrangement uses TRBV15 and TRBJ1-5; no clear D. The germline CDR1 and CDR2 sequences are LNHNV and YYDKDF (reference sequence). With 0 bases removed from V and 7 bases from J, the gap between germline ends came to 10 bases. There are 14 residues in the CDR3.

V gene TRBV2 combines with J gene TRBJ2-7; no clear D. Deletions cut 3 bases from V and 2 bases from J, with 14 bases between. The CDR3 length is 15 residues. The germline V gene encodes CDR1 SNHLY and CDR2 FYNNEI. The CDR3 sequence: CASSENLGFTYEQYF. CDR3 in DNA: TGTGCCAGCAGTGAGAATCTGGGATTCACCTACGAGCAGTACTTC. The variable domain in full, completed from reference TRBV2 and TRBJ2-7, reads EPEVTQTPSHQVTQMGQEVILRCVPISNHLYFYWYRQILGQKVEFLVSFYNNEISEKSEIFDDQFSVERPDGSNFTLKIRSTKLEDSAMYFCASSENLGFTYEQYFGPGTRLTVT.

Only one count was recorded for this clone. The chain recombines TRBV4-3 with TRBJ2-2, with D perhaps TRBD1 (5 bases). V shed 0 bases and J shed 4 bases, with 9 bases lying between them. Germline V CDR1 and CDR2: LGHNA, YSLEER. The CDR3 extends over 15 amino acids. The CDR3 loop is CASSQDWGSTGELFF. The DNA of the CDR3 is TGCGCCAGCAGCCAAGATTGGGGCAGCACCGGGGAGCTGTTTTTT.

Regarding this clone: This specimen includes other DNA sequences encoding the same CDR3. The chain couples TRBV18 to TRBJ2-7; perhaps TRBD1 as D (5 bases). V lost 0 bases, J lost 7 bases, and 7 bases lay in between. Per germline, CDR1 KGHSH and CDR2 LQKENI. The CDR3 runs to 12 residues. The chain's CDR3 is CASSPPQGEQYF. For the CDR3, the DNA is TGTGCCAGCTCACCACCCCAGGGAGAGCAGTACTTC.

The chain uses TRBV18 and TRBJ2-7; TRBD1 might be the D (5 bases). The V and J ends lost 3 bases and 4 bases respectively, with 13 bases between them. CDR3 length: 14 amino acids. Germline V gene lookup returns CDR1 KGHSH and CDR2 LQKENI. The DNA for the CDR3 is TGTGCCAGCTCACCCCCGGACGGACAATACGAGCAGTACTTC. It encodes CASSPPDGQYEQYF.

The chain carries TRBV15 and TRBJ2-5; 9 bases are shared with TRBD2. Per the germline V gene, CDR1 is LNHNV and CDR2 is YYDKDF (reference sequence). The V and J ends lost 1 base and 0 bases, in that order; junction bases with no gene match: 6. This CDR3 comprises 17 residues. The CDR3 nucleotides read TGTGCCACCAGCAGAGCTAGCGGGACTAGGTACCAAGAGACCCAGTACTTC. Its protein is CATSRASGTRYQETQYF.

CDR3 sequence: CAISELVGAAEAFF. CDR3 DNA sequence: TGTGCCATCAGTGAGTTAGTTGGAGCAGCCGAAGCTTTCTTT. V is TRBV10-3 and J is TRBJ1-1, with D unclear. This CDR3 is built from 14 residues. Germline CDR1 reads ENHRY; CDR2 reads SYGVKD. With 1 base removed from V and 8 bases from J, the gap between germline ends came to 14 bases.

This rearrangement joins TRBV7-9 to TRBJ1-2; 8 nucleotides align to TRBD1. The CDR3 spans 14 residues. The germline V gene encodes CDR1 SEHNR and CDR2 FQNEAQ (reference sequence). V lost 5 bases and J lost 3; bases outside the gene matches: 5. The CDR3 here is CASSLIQGDYGYTF. The CDR3 nucleotides read TGTGCCAGCAGCCTCATACAGGGGGACTATGGCTACACCTTC. Filled out from reference TRBV7-9 and TRBJ1-2, the complete variable domain reads DTGVSQNPRHKITKRGQNVTFRCDPISEHNRLYWYRQTLGQGPEFLTYFQNEAQLEKSRLLSDRFSAERPKGSFSTLEIQRTEQGDSAMYLCASSLIQGDYGYTFGSGTRLTVV.

V and J are TRBV6-6 and TRBJ2-5, with a tentative D call TRBD2 (5 bases). V dropped 2 bases and J dropped 3 bases, with 7 bases sitting between them. In germline, CDR1 is MNHNY, CDR2 SVGAGI (reference sequence). The CDR3 has 13 residues. The CDR3 sequence is CASSYIGEETQYF. DNA of the CDR3: TGTGCCAGCAGTTACATCGGGGAAGAGACCCAGTACTTC.

The chain joins TRBV25-1 to TRBJ1-5; no definite D call. Germline V gives CDR1 MGHDK, CDR2 SYGVNS. V gave up 5 bases and J gave up 5 bases, with 7 bases separating them. This CDR3 has 12 amino acids. For the CDR3, the DNA is TGTGCCAGCAGTAGAGGGCATCAGCCCCAGCATTTT. This encodes CASSRGHQPQHF.

This clone was recorded once. The J gene is TRBJ1-2, the V gene TRBV28; no clear D gene. This CDR3 is built from 14 residues. Trimming pared 2 bases from V and 6 bases from J, leaving 13 bases between. Germline CDR1 and CDR2: MDHEN and SYDVKM. The CDR3 nucleotides are TGTGCCAGCAGTTTAGTCGGCCCAGGCCATGGCTACACCTTC. This sequence encodes CASSLVGPGHGYTF.

CDR3 in DNA: TGTGCCAGCAGCCTACATGGGGCCGGGGATACGCAGTATTTT. This encodes CASSLHGAGDTQYF. The chain joins TRBV7-2 to TRBJ2-3; weak D call: TRBD1 (5 bases). Germline V gene data show CDR1 as SGHTA and CDR2 as FQGNSA. Trimming cost V 5 bases and J 6 bases, with 15 bases left between them. The CDR3 spans 14 residues.